This TCR beta chain was found in a study of regulatory T cells in long-lasting Graves disease. Construction of TCR beta libraries relied on iRepertoire HTBI primers and on Arm-PCR targeting CDR3 regions. TCRdb re-called the multiplex PCR reads through MiXCR, storing one row per CDR3 protein. Here the sample spans a few hundred thousand distinct CDR3 sequences, over 9.5% being singletons. This clonotype was observed at least ten times. Indicated time point: newly diagnosed GD, antithyroid drugs for less than 3 months. From RNA extracted from PBMCs, the TCR library was made. Clinicians diagnosed Graves' disease using American Thyroid Association guidelines. The data were also submitted as part of a second study, on T cells in Graves' hyperthyroidism and ophthalmopathy. From that second work: In making diagnoses, clinical symptoms, serum thyroxine and TRAb, thyroid ultrasound and orbital computed tomography were all used. First-round RT-PCR with HTBI primers amplified the TCR CDR3 region. Blood also held most thyroid clonotypes expanded beyond 0.001.

The source was peripheral blood mononuclear cells (PBMCs), collected at new diagnosis, from a patient treated with antithyroid drugs. The clonotype comes from a woman under 30 with Graves disease.

Here the CDR3 DNA reads TGTGCCAGCAGACAGGGACTTTACAATTACAATGAGCAGTTCTTC. Its translation is CASRQGLYNYNEQFF. The V and J genes are TRBV12-3 or TRBV12-4 and TRBJ2-1, with D tentatively TRBD1 or TRBD2 (6 bases each). V lost 6 bases, J lost 4 bases, and 16 bases lay in between. This CDR3 is built from 15 residues.